The rows below give T cell receptor beta chains drawn from one sample of a study of neurological immune-mediated disorders. In TCRdb, the 5' RACE reads were re-called with MiXCR into one record per CDR3 protein. Counted here are 55,000 to 70,000 distinct CDR3 sequences, approximately 5.1% occurring once; the ten biggest clones make up roughly 5%. The source material was PBMCs. The receptors derive from a human donor with multiple sclerosis. The donor label of this sample is uncertain. Both conserved end residues are trimmed from each CDR3.

j_gene: TRBJ2-7; len: 14; v_gene: TRBV20-1; CDR3aa: SARDPRAGVSSEQY
j_gene: TRBJ1-4; len: 11; v_gene: TRBV20-1; CDR3aa: SAEDREDEKLF
j_gene: TRBJ2-7; len: 12; v_gene: TRBV20-1; CDR3aa: SARGPGQEYEQY
j_gene: TRBJ2-7; len: 12; v_gene: TRBV5-4; CDR3aa: ASSPGGGAYEQY
j_gene: TRBJ2-7; len: 11; v_gene: TRBV4-1; CDR3aa: ASSQLIASEQY
j_gene: TRBJ1-4; len: 13; v_gene: TRBV5-1; CDR3aa: ASSLAGQGPEKLF
j_gene: TRBJ2-4; len: 11; v_gene: TRBV20-1; CDR3aa: SARGLAKNIQY
j_gene: TRBJ1-1; len: 11; v_gene: TRBV5-5; CDR3aa: ASSLERRTEAF
j_gene: TRBJ1-1; len: 14; v_gene: TRBV20-1; CDR3aa: SARDPFSGVWTEAF
j_gene: TRBJ1-1; len: 10; v_gene: TRBV12-3/TRBV12-4; CDR3aa: ASSLLVAGAF
j_gene: TRBJ2-5; len: 12; v_gene: TRBV20-1; CDR3aa: SAVTSGADETQY
j_gene: TRBJ1-1; len: 11; v_gene: TRBV20-1; CDR3aa: SASSGLSTEAF
j_gene: TRBJ1-2; len: 12; v_gene: TRBV7-2; CDR3aa: ASSLQGSPYGYT
j_gene: TRBJ1-5; len: 12; v_gene: TRBV5-1; CDR3aa: ASSPGTINQPQH
j_gene: TRBJ1-5; len: 12; v_gene: TRBV3-1; CDR3aa: ASSQGHRAQPQH
j_gene: TRBJ2-3; len: 13; v_gene: TRBV5-1; CDR3aa: ASSLVPGQGDTQY
j_gene: TRBJ2-1; len: 14; v_gene: TRBV4-1; CDR3aa: ASSRLPGGVYNEQF
j_gene: TRBJ2-1; len: 14; v_gene: TRBV18; CDR3aa: ASSTGPVARPDEQF
j_gene: TRBJ2-2; len: 12; v_gene: TRBV29-1; CDR3aa: SVSQDRGTGELF
j_gene: TRBJ1-3; len: 13; v_gene: TRBV5-1; CDR3aa: ASSSGLAPGNTIY
j_gene: TRBJ1-5; len: 14; v_gene: TRBV20-1; CDR3aa: SARDRGGWSNQPQH
j_gene: TRBJ2-1; len: 10; v_gene: TRBV6-6; CDR3aa: AGQGQGNEQF
j_gene: TRBJ1-1; len: 10; v_gene: TRBV20-1; CDR3aa: SAIQDLTEAF
j_gene: TRBJ2-3; len: 12; v_gene: TRBV12-3/TRBV12-4; CDR3aa: ASSLRSALDTQY
j_gene: TRBJ1-2; len: 11; v_gene: TRBV7-9; CDR3aa: ASSGTGQLSYT
j_gene: TRBJ2-1; len: 13; v_gene: TRBV4-2; CDR3aa: ASSQEGVREDEQF
j_gene: TRBJ1-2; len: 13; v_gene: TRBV4-3; CDR3aa: ASSQSSGGSRGYT
j_gene: TRBJ1-1; len: 10; v_gene: TRBV29-1; CDR3aa: SVWAGNTEAF
j_gene: TRBJ1-1; len: 11; v_gene: TRBV29-1; CDR3aa: SAEGGMNTEAF
j_gene: TRBJ2-3; len: 15; v_gene: TRBV24-1; CDR3aa: ATSDGPSGGATDTQY
j_gene: TRBJ1-1; len: 11; v_gene: TRBV2; CDR3aa: ASSPDEDTEAF
j_gene: TRBJ2-7; len: 13; v_gene: TRBV2; CDR3aa: ASSDLGQGSYEQY